The clone carrying this T cell receptor (beta chain) was seen once. Antigen unknown. The repertoire was sequenced with immunoSEQ multiplex PCR; TCRdb's copy has only in-frame clones and lacks some. The repertoire holds 100,000 or so clones, more than 70% seen once, with over 8% in the top ten. The V gene's germline CDR1 is KGHSH and CDR2 LQKENI. Trimming at V came to 5 bases and at J to 7 bases, leaving 6 bases not matched to a gene. CDR3 length equals 14 residues. The entry originates in a study of T cell responses to AZD1222 COVID-19 vaccine. General study findings and limits: Donors were mostly white British, more females; clonal diversity possibly underestimated.

Sequencing was performed on peripheral blood, taken on day 0 of AZD1222 vaccination. V is TRBV18 and J is TRBJ2-1; the match to TRBD2 covers 9 bases. The TCR sequence derives from an adult in good health. CDR3 residues: CASSDGTSHNEQFF. DNA for the CDR3: TGTGCCAGCTCAGATGGGACTAGCCATAATGAGCAGTTCTTC.